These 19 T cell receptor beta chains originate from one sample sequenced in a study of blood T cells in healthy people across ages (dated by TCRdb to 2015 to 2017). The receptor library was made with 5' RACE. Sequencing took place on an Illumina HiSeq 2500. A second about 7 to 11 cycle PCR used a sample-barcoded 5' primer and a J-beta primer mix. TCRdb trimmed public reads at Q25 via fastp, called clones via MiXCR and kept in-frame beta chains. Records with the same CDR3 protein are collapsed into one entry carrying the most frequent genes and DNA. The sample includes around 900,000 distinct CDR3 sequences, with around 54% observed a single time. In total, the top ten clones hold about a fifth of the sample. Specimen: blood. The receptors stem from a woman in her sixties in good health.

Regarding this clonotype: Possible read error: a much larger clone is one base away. CDR3 loop: CSVGQDSYEQYF. Here the CDR3 DNA reads TGCAGCGTTGGGCAGGACTCCTACGAGCAGTACTTC. V gene TRBV29-1 combines with J gene TRBJ2-5; D is undetermined. The DNA end favors TRBJ2-7, so the J call may be wrong. The CDR3 covers 12 residues. Germline loops: CDR1 SQVTM, CDR2 ANQGSEA.

The CDR3, as DNA: TGTGCCACCAGCAGAGAATCGGGACTACCAATCATCGGGGAGCAGTACTTC. Encoded protein: CATSRESGLPIIGEQYF. The rearrangement joins TRBV15 to TRBJ2-7, with TRBD2 matching over 7 bases. Trimming at V came to 0 bases and at J to 7 bases, leaving 15 bases not matched to a gene. Germline CDR1 LNHNV, CDR2 YYDKDF (reference sequence). The CDR3 is 17 residues long.

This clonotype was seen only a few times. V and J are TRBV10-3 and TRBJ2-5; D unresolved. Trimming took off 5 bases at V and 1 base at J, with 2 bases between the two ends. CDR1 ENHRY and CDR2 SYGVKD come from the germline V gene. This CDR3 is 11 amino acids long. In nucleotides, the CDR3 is TGTGCCATCAGTACCCAAGAGACCCAGTACTTC. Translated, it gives CAISTQETQYF.

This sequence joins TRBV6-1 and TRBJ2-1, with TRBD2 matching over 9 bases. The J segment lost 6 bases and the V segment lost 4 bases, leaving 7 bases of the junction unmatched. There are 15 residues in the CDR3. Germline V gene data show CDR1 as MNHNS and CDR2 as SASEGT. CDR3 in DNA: TGTGCCAGCAGTGTGGGGACTAGCCCCATCAATGAGCAGTTCTTC. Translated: CASSVGTSPINEQFF.

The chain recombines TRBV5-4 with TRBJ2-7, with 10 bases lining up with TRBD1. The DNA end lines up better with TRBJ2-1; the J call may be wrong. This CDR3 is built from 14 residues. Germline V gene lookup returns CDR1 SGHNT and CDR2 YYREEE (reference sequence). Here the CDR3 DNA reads TGTGCCAGCAGCAAAGGGACAGGGGTTGATGAGCAGTTCTTC. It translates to CASSKGTGVDEQFF.

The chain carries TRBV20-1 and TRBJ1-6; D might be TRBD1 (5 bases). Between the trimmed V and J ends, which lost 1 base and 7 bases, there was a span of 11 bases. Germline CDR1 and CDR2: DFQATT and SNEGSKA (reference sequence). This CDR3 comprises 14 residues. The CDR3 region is CSARGRGRNSPLHF. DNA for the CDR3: TGCAGTGCTAGAGGGAGGGGTAGGAATTCACCCCTCCACTTT.

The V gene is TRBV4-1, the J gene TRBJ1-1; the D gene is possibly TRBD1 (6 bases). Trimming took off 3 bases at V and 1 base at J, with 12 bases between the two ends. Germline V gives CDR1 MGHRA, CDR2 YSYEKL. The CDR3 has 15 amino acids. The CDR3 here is CASSHGGRANTEAFF. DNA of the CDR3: TGCGCCAGCAGCCATGGGGGCAGGGCGAACACTGAAGCTTTCTTT.

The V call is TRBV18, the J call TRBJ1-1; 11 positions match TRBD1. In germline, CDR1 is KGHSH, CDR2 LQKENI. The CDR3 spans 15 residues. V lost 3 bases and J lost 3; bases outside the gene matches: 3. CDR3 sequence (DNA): TGTGCCAGCTCACCGGACAGGGGGCAATACACTGAAGCTTTCTTT. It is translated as CASSPDRGQYTEAFF.

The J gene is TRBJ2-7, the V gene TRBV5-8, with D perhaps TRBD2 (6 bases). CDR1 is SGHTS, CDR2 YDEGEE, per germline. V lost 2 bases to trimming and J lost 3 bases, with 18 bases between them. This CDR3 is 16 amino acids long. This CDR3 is CASSLSWGQGGYEQYF. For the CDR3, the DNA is TGTGCCAGCAGCTTAAGTTGGGGCCAGGGAGGCTACGAGCAGTACTTC.

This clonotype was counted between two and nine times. CDR3 nucleotide sequence: TGTGCCAGCAGTTTTACAGGGGTGGCAGATACGCAGTATTTT. Protein sequence: CASSFTGVADTQYF. V and J are TRBV27 and TRBJ2-3; 7 bases agree with TRBD1. Trimming cost V 3 bases and J 4 bases; bases outside gene matches: 4. Germline V gene sequence: CDR1 MNHEY, CDR2 SMNVEV (reference sequence). CDR3 size: 14 residues.

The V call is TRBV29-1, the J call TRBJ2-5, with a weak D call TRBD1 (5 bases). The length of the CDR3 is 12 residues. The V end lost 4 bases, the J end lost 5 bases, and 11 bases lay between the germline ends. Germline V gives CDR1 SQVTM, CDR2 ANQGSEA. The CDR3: CSVGGGAETQYF. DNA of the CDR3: TGCAGCGTTGGTGGTGGGGCGGAGACCCAGTACTTC. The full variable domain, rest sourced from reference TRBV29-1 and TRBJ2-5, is SAVISQKPSRDICQRGTSLTIQCQVDSQVTMMFWYRQQPGQSLTLIATANQGSEATYESGFVIDKFPISRPNLTFSTLTVSNMSPEDSSIYLCSVGGGAETQYFGPGTRLLVL.

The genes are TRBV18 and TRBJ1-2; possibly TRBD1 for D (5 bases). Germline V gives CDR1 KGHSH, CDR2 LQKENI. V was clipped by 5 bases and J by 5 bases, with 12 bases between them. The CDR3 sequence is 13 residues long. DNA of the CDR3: TGTGCCAGCTCAGTACAGGACGCGTATGGCTACACCTTC. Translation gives CASSVQDAYGYTF.

The CDR3 reads CASSFNPRGKNIQYF. In DNA form, the CDR3 reads TGCGCCAGCAGCTTCAACCCCAGGGGTAAAAACATTCAGTACTTC. The chain uses TRBV5-1 and TRBJ2-4, with TRBD1 as a possible D gene (6 bases). Deletions cut 2 bases from V and 4 bases from J, with 13 bases between. The germline gives CDR1 SGHRS, CDR2 YFSETQ. The CDR3 has 15 amino acids.

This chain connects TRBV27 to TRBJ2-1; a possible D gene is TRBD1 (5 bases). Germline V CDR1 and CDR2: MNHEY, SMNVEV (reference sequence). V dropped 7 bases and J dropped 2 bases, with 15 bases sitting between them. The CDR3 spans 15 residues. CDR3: CASTSDSYAYNEQFF. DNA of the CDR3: TGTGCCAGCACATCTGACAGCTACGCCTACAATGAGCAGTTCTTC.

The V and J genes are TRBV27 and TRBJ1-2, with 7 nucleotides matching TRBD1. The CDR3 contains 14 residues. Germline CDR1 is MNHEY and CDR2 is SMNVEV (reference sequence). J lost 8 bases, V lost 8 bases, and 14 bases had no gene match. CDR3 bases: TGTGCCAGCGGAACGACAGGGCCTCTCGGCGGCTACACCTTC. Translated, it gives CASGTTGPLGGYTF.

The CDR3 sequence: CASSLVSADTQYF. The CDR3, as DNA: TGTGCCAGCAGCTTAGTGTCAGCAGATACGCAGTATTTT. The genes are TRBV7-9 and TRBJ2-3; D unclear. CDR3 length equals 13 residues. V lost 1 base, J lost 4 bases, and 6 bases lay in between. CDR1 SEHNR and CDR2 FQNEAQ come from the germline V gene (reference sequence).

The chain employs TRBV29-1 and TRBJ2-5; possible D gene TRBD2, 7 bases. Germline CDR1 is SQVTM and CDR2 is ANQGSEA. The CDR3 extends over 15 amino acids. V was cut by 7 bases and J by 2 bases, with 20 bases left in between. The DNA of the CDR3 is TGCAGCGGCCTCAAGGGGGGGGCGGGTCAAGAGACCCAGTACTTC. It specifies CSGLKGGAGQETQYF.

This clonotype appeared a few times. The CDR3 DNA reads TGTGCCAGCAGTCAGAGACAGTACCAAGAGACCCAGTACTTC. This encodes CASSQRQYQETQYF. This chain links TRBV27 with TRBJ2-5; possibly TRBD1 for D (5 bases). The V gene's germline CDR1 is MNHEY and CDR2 SMNVEV (reference sequence). Trimming pared 5 bases from V and 0 bases from J, leaving 10 bases between. There are 14 residues in the CDR3.

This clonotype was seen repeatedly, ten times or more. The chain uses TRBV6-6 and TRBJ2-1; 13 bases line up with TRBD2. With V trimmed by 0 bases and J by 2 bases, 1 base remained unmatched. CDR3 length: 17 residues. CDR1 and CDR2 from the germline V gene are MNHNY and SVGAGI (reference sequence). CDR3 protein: CASSYSGLAGAYNEQFF. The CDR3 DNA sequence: TGTGCCAGCAGTTACTCCGGACTAGCGGGAGCCTACAATGAGCAGTTCTTC.